The clone carrying this TCR beta chain was observed a handful of times. CD8+ T cells were enriched with magnetic beads. Organoid and thymic CD3+TCRalphabeta+CD8 single positive T cells were FACS sorted before RNA extraction. TCRalpha and TCRbeta libraries were amplified separately by semi-nested PCR with TRAC or TRBC reverse primers. TCRdb reprocessed the 5' RACE reads with MiXCR, giving one entry per CDR3 protein. The repertoire holds more than 8,000 distinct CDR3 sequences, with roughly 18% as singletons. This entry belongs to a study of T cells generated in artificial thymic organoids. The wider study: FACS removed CD4 immature single positive or double positive precursors in some experiments.

The source is a human donor who gave cord blood stem cells for thymic organoid culture, a cardiac surgery patient who gave postnatal thymus, or a blood donor (not recorded which). Material: naive CD8+ T cells from the thymus. Subset given: CD3+TCRalphabeta+CD8SP T cells; for blood, CD45RO-CCR7+ naive CD8+ T cells.

The CDR3, as DNA: TGCGCCAGCAGCTTGGGGCTAGCGGCTTACAATGAGCAGTTCTTC. It yields the protein CASSLGLAAYNEQFF. V is TRBV5-1 and J is TRBJ2-1, with 7 bases aligning to TRBD2. In germline, CDR1 is SGHRS, CDR2 YFSETQ. The CDR3 runs 15 residues. Germline trimming cut 0 bases from V and 4 bases from J; bases unmatched to any gene: 4.